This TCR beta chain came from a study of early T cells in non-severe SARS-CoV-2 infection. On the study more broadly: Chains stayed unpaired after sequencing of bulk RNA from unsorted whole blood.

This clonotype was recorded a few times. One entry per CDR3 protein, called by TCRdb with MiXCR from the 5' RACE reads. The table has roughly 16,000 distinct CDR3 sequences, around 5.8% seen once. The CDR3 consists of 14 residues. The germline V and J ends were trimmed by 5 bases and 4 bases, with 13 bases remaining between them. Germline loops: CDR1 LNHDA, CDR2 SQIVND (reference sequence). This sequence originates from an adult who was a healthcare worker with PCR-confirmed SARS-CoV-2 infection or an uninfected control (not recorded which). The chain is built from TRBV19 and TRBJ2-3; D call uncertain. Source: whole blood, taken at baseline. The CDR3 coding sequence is TGTGCCAGTAGTGAGGACCTTGGGGCAGATACGCAGTATTTT. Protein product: CASSEDLGADTQYF.